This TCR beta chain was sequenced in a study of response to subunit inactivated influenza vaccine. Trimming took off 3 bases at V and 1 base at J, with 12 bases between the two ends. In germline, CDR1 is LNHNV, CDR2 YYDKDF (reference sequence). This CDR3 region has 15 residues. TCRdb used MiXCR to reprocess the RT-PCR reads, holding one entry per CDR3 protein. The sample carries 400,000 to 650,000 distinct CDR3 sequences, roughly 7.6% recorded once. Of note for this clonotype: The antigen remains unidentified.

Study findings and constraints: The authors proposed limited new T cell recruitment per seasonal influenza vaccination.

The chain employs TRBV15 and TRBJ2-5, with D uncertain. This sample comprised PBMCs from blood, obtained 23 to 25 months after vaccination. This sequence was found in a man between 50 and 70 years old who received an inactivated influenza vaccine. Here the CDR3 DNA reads TGTGCCACCAGCAGCTACGGACCGGGCCAAGAGACCCAGTACTTC. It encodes CATSSYGPGQETQYF.